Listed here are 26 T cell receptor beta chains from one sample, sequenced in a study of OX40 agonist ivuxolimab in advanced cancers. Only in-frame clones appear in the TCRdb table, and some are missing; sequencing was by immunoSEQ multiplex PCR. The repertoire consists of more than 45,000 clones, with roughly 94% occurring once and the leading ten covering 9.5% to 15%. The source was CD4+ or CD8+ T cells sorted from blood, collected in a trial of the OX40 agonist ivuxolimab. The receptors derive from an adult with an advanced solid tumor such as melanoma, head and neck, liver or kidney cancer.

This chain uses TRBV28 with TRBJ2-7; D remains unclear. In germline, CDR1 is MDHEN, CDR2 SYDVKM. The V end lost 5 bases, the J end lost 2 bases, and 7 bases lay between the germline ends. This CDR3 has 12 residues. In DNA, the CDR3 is TGTGCCAGCAGTATTGGGGCCTACGAGCAGTACTTC. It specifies CASSIGAYEQYF.

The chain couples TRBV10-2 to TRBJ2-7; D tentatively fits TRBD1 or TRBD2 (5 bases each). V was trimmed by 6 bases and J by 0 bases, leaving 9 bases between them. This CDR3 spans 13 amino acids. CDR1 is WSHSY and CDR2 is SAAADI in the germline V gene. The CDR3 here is CASSEGFSYEQYF. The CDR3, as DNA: TGCGCCAGCAGCGAGGGGTTCTCCTACGAGCAGTACTTC.

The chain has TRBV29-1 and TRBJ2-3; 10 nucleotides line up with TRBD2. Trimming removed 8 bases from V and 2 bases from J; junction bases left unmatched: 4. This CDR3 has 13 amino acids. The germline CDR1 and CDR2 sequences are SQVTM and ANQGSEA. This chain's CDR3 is CSLTSGNTDTQYF. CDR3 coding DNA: TGCAGCCTTACTAGCGGGAACACAGATACGCAGTATTTT.

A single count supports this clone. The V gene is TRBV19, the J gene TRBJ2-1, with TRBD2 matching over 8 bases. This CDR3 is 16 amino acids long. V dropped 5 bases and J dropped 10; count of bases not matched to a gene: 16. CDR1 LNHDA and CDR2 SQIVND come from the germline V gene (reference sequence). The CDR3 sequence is CASSYPQGLVPLEQFF. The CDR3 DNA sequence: TGTGCCAGTAGTTACCCCCAGGGACTAGTCCCCTTAGAGCAGTTCTTC.

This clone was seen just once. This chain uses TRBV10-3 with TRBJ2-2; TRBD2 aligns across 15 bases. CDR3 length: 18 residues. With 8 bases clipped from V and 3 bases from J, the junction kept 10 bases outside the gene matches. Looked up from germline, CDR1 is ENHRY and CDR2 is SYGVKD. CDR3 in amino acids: CAIGSWTSGRADTGELFF. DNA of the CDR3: TGTGCCATCGGGAGCTGGACTAGCGGGAGGGCCGACACCGGGGAGCTGTTTTTT.

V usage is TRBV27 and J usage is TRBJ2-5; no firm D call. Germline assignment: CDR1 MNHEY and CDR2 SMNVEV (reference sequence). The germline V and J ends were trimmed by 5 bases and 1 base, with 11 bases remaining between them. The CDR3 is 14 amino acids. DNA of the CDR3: TGTGCCAGCAGTCCCCTGCTCTTCCAAGAGACCCAGTACTTC. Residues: CASSPLLFQETQYF.

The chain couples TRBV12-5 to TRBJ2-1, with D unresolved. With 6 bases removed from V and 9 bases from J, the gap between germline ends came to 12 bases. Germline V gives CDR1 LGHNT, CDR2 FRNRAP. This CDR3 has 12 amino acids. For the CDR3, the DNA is TGTGCTAGTGGCCACTTCTTTAGTGAGCAGTTCTTC. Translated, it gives CASGHFFSEQFF.

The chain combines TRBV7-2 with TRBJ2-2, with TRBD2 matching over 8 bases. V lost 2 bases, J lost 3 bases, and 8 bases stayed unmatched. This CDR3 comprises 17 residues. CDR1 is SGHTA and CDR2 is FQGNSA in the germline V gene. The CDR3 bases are TGTGCCAGCAGCTTAAGTAGGCGGGAGGTGTACACCGGGGAGCTGTTTTTT. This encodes CASSLSRREVYTGELFF.

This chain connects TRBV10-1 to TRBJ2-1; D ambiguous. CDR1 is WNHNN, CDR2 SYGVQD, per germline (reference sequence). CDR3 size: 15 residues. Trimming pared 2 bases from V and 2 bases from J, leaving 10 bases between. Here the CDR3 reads CASSETRGAYNEQFF. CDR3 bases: TGCGCCAGCAGTGAGACCCGTGGCGCCTACAATGAGCAGTTCTTC.

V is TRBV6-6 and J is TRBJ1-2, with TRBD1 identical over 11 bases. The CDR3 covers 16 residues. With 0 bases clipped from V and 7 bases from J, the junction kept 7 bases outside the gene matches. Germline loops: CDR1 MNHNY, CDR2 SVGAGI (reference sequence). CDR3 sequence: CASSYSAGTGGTGYTF. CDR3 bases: TGTGCCAGCAGTTACTCAGCCGGGACAGGGGGTACTGGCTACACCTTC.

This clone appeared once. CDR3 DNA sequence: TGTGCCAGCAGTCCGACAGGGATGGGCAATCAGCCCCAGCATTTT. It translates to CASSPTGMGNQPQHF. The chain couples TRBV28 to TRBJ1-5; TRBD1 matches at 7 bases. CDR1 and CDR2 from the germline V gene are MDHEN and SYDVKM. After removal of 5 bases from V and 2 bases from J, the junction contained 6 bases not matched to a gene. This CDR3 has 15 residues.

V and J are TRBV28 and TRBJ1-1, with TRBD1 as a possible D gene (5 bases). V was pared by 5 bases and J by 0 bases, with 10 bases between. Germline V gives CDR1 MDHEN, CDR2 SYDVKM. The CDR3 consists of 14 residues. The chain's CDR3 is CASSLQGVNTEAFF. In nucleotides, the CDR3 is TGTGCCAGCAGTCTTCAGGGAGTGAACACTGAAGCTTTCTTT.

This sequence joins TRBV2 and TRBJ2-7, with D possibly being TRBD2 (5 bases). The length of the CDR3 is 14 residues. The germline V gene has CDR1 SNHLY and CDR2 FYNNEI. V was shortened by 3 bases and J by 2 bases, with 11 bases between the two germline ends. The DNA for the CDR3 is TGTGCCAGCAGTGAGGACTTCGGGACCTACGAGCAGTACTTC. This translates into CASSEDFGTYEQYF.

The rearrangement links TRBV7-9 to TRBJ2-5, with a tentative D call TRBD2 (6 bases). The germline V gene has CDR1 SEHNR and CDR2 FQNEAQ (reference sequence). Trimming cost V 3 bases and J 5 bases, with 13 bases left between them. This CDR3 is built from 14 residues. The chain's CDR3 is CASSLGGGWETQYF. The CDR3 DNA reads TGTGCCAGCAGCTTGGGGGGAGGATGGGAGACCCAGTACTTC.

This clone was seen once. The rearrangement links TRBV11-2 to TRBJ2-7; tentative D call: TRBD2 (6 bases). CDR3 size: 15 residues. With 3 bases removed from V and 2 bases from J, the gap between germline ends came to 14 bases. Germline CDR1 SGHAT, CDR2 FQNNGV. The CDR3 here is CASSLGPSAPYEQYF. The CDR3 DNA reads TGTGCCAGCAGCTTGGGCCCTAGCGCACCCTACGAGCAGTACTTC.

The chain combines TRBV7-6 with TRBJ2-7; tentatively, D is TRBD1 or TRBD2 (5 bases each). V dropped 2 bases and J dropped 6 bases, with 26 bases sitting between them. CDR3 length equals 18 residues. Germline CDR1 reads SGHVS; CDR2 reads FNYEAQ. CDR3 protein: CASSLPSWDADPLTEQYF. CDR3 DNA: TGTGCCAGCAGCTTACCTTCCTGGGACGCCGACCCTCTGACCGAGCAGTACTTC.

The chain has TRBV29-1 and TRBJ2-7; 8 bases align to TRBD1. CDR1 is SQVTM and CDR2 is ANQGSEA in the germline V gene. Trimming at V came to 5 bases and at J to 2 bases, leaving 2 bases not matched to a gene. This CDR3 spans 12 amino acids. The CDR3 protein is CSVWGQAYEQYF. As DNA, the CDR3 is TGCAGCGTTTGGGGACAGGCCTACGAGCAGTACTTC.

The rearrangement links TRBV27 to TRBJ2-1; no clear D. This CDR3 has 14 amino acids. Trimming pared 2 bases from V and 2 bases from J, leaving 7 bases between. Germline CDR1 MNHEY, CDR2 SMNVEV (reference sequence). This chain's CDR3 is CASSLGGAYNEQFF. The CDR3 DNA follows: TGTGCCAGCAGTTTAGGTGGGGCCTACAATGAGCAGTTCTTC.

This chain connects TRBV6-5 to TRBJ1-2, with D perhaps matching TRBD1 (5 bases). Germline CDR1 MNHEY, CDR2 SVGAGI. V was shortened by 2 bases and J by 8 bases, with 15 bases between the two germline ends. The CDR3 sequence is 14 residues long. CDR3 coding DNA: TGTGCCAGCAGTTACGTGGGACCACCTGAGGGCTACACCTTC. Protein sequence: CASSYVGPPEGYTF.

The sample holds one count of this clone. DNA of the CDR3: TGTGCCAGCAGTTTCCCCTCCAGGGTCGACACATCTAGCACAGATACGCAGTATTTT. It encodes CASSFPSRVDTSSTDTQYF. The chain combines TRBV28 with TRBJ2-3; D might be TRBD1 (5 bases). The germline V gene has CDR1 MDHEN and CDR2 SYDVKM. V was pared by 3 bases and J by 0 bases, with 22 bases between. The length of the CDR3 is 19 residues. Full variable domain (remainder filled in from reference TRBV28 and TRBJ2-3): DVKVTQSSRYLVKRTGEKVFLECVQDMDHENMFWYRQDPGLGLRLIYFSYDVKMKEKGDIPEGYSVSREKKERFSLILESASTNQTSMYLCASSFPSRVDTSSTDTQYFGPGTRLTVL.

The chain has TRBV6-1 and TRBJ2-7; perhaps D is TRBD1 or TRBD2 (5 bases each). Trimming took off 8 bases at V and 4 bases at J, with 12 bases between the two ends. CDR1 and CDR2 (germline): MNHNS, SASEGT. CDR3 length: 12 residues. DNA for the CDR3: TGTGCCAGCCAGGGCCGGAGGTACGAGCAGTACTTC. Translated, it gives CASQGRRYEQYF.

The CDR3 DNA reads TGTGCCAGCAGCCAAGATCGGCGCGAGCAGTACTTC. As protein: CASSQDRREQYF. The rearrangement links TRBV14 to TRBJ2-7; D is unclear. The V and J ends lost 0 bases and 6 bases respectively, with 6 bases between them. Germline CDR1 SGHDN, CDR2 FVKESK. The CDR3 runs 12 residues.

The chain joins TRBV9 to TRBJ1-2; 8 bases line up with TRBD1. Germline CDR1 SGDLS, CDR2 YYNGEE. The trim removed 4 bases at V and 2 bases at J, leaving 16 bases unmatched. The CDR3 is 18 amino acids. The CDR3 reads CASSPGYPQGAPNYGYTF. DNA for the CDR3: TGTGCCAGCAGCCCTGGATACCCCCAGGGGGCGCCGAACTATGGCTACACCTTC.

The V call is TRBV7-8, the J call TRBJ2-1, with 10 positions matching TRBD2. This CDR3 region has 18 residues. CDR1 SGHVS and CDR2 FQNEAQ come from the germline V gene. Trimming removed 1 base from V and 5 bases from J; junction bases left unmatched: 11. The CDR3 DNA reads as TGTGCCAGCAGCTTAGGTGCTAGCGGGAGAGGGGGTAACAATGAGCAGTTCTTC. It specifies CASSLGASGRGGNNEQFF.

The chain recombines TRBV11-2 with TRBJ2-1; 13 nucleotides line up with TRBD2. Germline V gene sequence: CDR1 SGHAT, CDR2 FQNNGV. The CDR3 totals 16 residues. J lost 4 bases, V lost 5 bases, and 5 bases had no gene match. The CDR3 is CASSPGTSGMYNEQFF. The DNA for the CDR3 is TGTGCCAGCAGCCCCGGGACTAGCGGGATGTACAATGAGCAGTTCTTC.

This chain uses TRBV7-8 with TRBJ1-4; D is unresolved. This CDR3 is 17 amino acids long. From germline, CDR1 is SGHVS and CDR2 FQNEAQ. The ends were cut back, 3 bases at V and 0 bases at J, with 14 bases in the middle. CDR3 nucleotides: TGTGCCAGCAGCTTCAAGGAACGGTCAGCAACTAATGAAAAACTGTTTTTT. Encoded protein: CASSFKERSATNEKLFF.